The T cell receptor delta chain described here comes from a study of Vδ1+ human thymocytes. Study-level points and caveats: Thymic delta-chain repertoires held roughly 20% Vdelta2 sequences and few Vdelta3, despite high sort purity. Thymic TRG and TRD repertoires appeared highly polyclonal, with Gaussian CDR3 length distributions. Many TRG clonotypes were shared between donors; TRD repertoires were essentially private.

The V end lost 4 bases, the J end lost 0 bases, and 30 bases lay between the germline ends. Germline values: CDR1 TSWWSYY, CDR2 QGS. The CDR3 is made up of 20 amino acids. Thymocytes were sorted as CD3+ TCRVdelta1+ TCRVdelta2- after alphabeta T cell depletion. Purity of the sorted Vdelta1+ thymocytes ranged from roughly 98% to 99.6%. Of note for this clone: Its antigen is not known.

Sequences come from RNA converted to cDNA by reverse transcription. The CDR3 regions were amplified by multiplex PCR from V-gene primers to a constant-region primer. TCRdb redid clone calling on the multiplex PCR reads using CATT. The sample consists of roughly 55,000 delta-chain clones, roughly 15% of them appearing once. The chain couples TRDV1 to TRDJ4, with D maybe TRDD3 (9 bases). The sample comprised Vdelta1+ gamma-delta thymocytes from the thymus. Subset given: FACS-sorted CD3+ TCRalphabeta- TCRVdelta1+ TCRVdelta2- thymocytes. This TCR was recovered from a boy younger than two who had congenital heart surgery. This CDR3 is CALGAVFLPPVLGDPRPLIF. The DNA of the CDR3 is TGTGCTCTTGGGGCCGTCTTCCTACCCCCGGTACTGGGGGACCCCAGACCCCTGATCTTT.